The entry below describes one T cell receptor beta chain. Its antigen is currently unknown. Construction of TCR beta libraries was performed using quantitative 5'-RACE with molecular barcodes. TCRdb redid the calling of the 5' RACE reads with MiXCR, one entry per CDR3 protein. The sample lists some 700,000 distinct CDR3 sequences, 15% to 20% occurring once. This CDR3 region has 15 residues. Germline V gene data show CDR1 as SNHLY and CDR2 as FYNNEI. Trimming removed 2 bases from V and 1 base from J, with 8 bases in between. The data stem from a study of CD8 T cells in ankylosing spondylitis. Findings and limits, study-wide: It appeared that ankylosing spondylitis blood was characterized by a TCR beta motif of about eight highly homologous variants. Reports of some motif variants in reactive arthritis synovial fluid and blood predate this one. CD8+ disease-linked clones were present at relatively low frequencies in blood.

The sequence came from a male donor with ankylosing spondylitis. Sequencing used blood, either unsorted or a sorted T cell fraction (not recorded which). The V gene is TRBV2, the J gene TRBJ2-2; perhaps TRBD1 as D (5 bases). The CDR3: CASSERQGNTGELFF. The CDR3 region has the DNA TGTGCCAGCAGTGAACGGCAGGGGAACACCGGGGAGCTGTTTTTT.